Here is one TCR beta chain with its context. In the authors' workflow: Cell counts per sample came from amplifying reference gene primers. Profiled with immunoSEQ multiplex PCR; TCRdb holds only in-frame clones, not every one. From that table come the V and J calls and clone size; the DNA was used to work out D and trimming. The sample holds more than 200,000 clones; over 80% are singletons and the top ten take 2% to 3%. V gave up 3 bases and J gave up 8 bases, with 8 bases separating them. The germline gives CDR1 LGHDT, CDR2 YNNKEL (reference sequence). This CDR3 spans 13 amino acids. The data are from a study of blood T cell repertoires in COVID-19. Study details: There were acute and convalescent COVID-19 samples, and they came from the United States, Italy and Spain. In each case, the material was cDNA or gDNA derived from T cells, B-cell-depleted T cells, or PBMCs.

The sequence was obtained from a woman in her 70s with active or convalescent COVID-19. The J gene is TRBJ1-6, the V gene TRBV3-1 (or the pseudogene TRBV3-2); tentatively, D is TRBD1 (6 bases). Sequencing was carried out using peripheral blood. The CDR3 DNA follows: TGTGCCAGCAGCCAGACAGGAGATTCACCCCTCCACTTT. Its protein is CASSQTGDSPLHF.